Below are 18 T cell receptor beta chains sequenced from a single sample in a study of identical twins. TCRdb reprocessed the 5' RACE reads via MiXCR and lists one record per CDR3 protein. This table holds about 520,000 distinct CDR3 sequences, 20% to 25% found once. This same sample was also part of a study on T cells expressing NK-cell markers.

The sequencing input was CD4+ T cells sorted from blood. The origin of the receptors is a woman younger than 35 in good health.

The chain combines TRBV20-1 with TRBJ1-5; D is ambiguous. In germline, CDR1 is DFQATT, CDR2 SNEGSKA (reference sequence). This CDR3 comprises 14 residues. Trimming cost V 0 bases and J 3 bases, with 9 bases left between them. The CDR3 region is CSARDISFNQPQHF. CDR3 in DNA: TGCAGTGCTAGAGATATCAGCTTCAATCAGCCCCAGCATTTT.

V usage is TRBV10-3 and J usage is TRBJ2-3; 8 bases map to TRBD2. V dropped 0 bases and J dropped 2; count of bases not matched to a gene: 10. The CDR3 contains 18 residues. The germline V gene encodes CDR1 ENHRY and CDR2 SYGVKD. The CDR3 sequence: CAISESTGQRGSTDTQYF. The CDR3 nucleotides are TGTGCCATCAGTGAGTCAACAGGCCAGCGGGGGTCCACAGATACGCAGTATTTT.

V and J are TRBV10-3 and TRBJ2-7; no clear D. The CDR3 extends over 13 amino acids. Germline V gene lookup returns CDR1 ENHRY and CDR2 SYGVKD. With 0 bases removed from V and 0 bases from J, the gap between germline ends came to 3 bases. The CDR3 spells CAISESYSYEQYF. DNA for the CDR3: TGTGCCATCAGTGAGTCGTACTCCTACGAGCAGTACTTC.

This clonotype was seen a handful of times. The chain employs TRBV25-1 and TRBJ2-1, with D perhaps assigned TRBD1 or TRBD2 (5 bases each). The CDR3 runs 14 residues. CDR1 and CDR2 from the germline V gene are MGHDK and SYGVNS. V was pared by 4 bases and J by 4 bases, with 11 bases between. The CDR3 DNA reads TGTGCCAGCAGTGTACCCGAGGGGTACAATGAGCAGTTCTTC. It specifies CASSVPEGYNEQFF.

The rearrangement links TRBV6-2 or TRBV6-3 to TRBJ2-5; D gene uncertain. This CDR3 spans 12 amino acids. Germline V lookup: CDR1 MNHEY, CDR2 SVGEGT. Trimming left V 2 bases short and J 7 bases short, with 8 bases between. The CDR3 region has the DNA TGTGCCAGCAGTTACGACTTAGTGACCCAGTACTTC. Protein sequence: CASSYDLVTQYF.

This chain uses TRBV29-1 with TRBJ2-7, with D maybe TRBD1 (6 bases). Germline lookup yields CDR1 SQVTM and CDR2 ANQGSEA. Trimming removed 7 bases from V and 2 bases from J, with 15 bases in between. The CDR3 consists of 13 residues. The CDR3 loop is CSANRANTYEQYF. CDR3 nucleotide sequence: TGCAGCGCTAACAGGGCCAATACCTACGAGCAGTACTTC.

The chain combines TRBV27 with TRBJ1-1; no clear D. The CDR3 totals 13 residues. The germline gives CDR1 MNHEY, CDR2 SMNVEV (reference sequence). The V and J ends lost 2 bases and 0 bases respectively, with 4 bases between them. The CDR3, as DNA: TGTGCCAGCAGTTTAAGTTTGAACACTGAAGCTTTCTTT. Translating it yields CASSLSLNTEAFF.

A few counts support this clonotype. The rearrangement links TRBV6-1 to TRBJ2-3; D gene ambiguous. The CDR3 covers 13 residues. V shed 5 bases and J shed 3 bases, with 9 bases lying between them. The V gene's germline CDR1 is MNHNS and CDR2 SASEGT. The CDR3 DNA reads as TGTGCCAGCAGTCCCCTGGGGACAGATACGCAGTATTTT. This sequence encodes CASSPLGTDTQYF.

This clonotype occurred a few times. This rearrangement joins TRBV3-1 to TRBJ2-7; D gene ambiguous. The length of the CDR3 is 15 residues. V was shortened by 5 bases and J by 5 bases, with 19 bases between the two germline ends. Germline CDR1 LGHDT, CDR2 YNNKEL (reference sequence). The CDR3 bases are TGTGCCAGCAGCTACCATGGTGGGCAAGGAAACGAGCAGTACTTC. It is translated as CASSYHGGQGNEQYF.

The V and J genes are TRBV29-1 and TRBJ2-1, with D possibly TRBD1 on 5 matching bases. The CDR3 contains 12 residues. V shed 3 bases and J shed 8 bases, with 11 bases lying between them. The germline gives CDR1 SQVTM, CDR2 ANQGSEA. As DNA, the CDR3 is TGCAGCGTTGATTTCCAGACAGATGAGCAGTTCTTC. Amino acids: CSVDFQTDEQFF.

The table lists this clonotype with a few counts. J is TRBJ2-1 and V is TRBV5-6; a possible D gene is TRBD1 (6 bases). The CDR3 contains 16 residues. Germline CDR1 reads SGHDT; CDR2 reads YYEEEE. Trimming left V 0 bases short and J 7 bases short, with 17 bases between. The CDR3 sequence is CASSLGSPGTQNEQFF. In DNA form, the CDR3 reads TGTGCCAGCAGCTTGGGAAGTCCAGGGACACAGAATGAGCAGTTCTTC.

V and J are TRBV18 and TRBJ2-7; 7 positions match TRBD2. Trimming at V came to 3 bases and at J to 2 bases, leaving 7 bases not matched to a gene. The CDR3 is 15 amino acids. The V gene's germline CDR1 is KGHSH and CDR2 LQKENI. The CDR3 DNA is TGTGCCAGCTCACCGCGGTCTAGCGGTACCTACGAGCAGTACTTC. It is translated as CASSPRSSGTYEQYF.

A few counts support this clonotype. Written as DNA, the CDR3 is TGTGCCAGCAGGACAGAGTTAGCCAAAAACATTCAGTACTTC. This translates into CASRTELAKNIQYF. V and J are TRBV5-5 and TRBJ2-4; D is perhaps TRBD1 (5 bases). Germline V gene lookup returns CDR1 SGHKS and CDR2 YYEKEE (reference sequence). The CDR3 covers 14 residues. Trimming removed 5 bases at V and 0 bases at J, with 9 bases between.

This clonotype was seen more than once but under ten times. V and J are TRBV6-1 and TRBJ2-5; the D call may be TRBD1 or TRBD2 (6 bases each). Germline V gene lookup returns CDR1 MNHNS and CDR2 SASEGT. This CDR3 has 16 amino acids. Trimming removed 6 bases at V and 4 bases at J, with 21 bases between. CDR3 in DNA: TGTGCCAGCAGCCTCACTCATGGGGGGCTGGTAGAGACCCAGTACTTC. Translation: CASSLTHGGLVETQYF.

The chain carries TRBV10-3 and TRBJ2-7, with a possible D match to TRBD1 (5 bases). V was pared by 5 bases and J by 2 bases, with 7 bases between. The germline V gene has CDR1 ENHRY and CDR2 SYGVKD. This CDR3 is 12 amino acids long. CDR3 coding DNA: TGTGCCATCAGTCCCAGGGCCTACGAGCAGTACTTC. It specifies CAISPRAYEQYF.

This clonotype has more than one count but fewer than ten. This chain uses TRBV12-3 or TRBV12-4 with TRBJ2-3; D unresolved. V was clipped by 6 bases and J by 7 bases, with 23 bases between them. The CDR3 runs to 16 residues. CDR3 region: CASSPQVLAVLHTQYF. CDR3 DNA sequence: TGTGCCAGCAGCCCGCAGGTTTTGGCGGTCCTCCATACGCAGTATTTT.

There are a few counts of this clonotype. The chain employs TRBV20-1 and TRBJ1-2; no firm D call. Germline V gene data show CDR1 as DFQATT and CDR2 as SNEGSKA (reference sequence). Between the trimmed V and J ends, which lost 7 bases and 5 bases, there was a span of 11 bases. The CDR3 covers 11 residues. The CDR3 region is CSVSSQYGYTF. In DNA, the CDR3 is TGCAGTGTGTCATCTCAGTATGGCTACACCTTC.

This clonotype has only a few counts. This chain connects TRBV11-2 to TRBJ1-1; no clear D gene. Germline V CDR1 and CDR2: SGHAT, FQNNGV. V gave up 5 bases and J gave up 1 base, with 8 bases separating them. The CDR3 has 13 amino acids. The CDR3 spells CASSIGRNTEAFF. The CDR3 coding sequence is TGTGCCAGCAGCATCGGGAGGAACACTGAAGCTTTCTTT.